This T cell receptor beta chain was retrieved from a study of blood T cell repertoires in COVID-19. Assay: immunoSEQ multiplex PCR; the TCRdb copy retains only in-frame clones and omits some. The repertoire holds about 230,000 clones, under 90% seen once, with 11% in the top ten. Germline V gene lookup returns CDR1 GTSNPN and CDR2 SVGIG (reference sequence). V was clipped by 6 bases and J by 4 bases, with 15 bases between them. The CDR3 is 14 amino acids. This clone was seen once. The TCR sequence derives from a man in his forties or fifties with COVID-19, enrolled during active disease. The chain combines TRBV30 with TRBJ1-4; TRBD1 is a possible D gene (5 bases). Sequencing was performed on peripheral blood. The CDR3 region has the DNA TGTGCCTGCCGAGCCCGGGACTTTAATGAAAAACTGTTTTTT. This translates into CACRARDFNEKLFF.